The sequence of this T cell receptor beta chain was determined in a study of T cells in Graves' hyperthyroidism and ophthalmopathy. Study-level results: Within blood appeared most thyroid clonotypes that had expanded above 0.001. A model of 13 V-J features distinguished ophthalmopathy from stable hyperthyroidism.

CDR3 length equals 14 residues. J was trimmed by 6 bases and V by 5 bases; bases with no gene match: 7. The germline gives CDR1 MNHEY, CDR2 SMNVEV (reference sequence). Investigators excluded patients with uncontrolled infection, other autoimmune disease, pregnancy or lactation. RNA transcripts provided the source from which TCR beta CDR3 regions were amplified. The TCR CDR3 first-round RT-PCR relied on the HTBI primer set. One entry per CDR3 protein results from TCRdb running MiXCR on the multiplex PCR reads. The data hold about 590,000 distinct CDR3 sequences, with about 14% observed a single time. Many counts were recorded for this clonotype. Antigen unknown.

Sequencing input: blood. The chain recombines TRBV27 with TRBJ2-1; 7 positions agree with TRBD1. The sequence came from a woman aged 18-35 years with Graves' ophthalmopathy. CDR3 sequence (DNA): TGTGCCAGCAGTCCGTCGACAGGGTTCAATGAGCAGTTCTTC. It translates to CASSPSTGFNEQFF.